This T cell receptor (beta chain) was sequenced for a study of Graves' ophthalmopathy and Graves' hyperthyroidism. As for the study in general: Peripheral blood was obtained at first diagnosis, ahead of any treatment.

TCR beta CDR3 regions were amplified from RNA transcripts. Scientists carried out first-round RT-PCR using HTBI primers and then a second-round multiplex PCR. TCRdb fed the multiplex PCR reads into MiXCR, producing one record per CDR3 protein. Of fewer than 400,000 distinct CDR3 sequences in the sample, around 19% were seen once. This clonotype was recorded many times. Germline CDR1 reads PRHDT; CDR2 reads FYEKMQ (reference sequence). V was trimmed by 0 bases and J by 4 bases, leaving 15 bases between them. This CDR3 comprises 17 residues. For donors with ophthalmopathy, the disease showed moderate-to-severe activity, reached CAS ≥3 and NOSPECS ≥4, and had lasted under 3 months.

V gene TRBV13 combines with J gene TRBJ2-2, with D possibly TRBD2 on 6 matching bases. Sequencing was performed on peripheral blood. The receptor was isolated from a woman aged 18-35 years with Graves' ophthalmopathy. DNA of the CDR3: TGTGCCAGCAGCTTAGGGTTTTTAGCGGATTTCACCGGGGAGCTGTTTTTT. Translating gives CASSLGFLADFTGELFF.